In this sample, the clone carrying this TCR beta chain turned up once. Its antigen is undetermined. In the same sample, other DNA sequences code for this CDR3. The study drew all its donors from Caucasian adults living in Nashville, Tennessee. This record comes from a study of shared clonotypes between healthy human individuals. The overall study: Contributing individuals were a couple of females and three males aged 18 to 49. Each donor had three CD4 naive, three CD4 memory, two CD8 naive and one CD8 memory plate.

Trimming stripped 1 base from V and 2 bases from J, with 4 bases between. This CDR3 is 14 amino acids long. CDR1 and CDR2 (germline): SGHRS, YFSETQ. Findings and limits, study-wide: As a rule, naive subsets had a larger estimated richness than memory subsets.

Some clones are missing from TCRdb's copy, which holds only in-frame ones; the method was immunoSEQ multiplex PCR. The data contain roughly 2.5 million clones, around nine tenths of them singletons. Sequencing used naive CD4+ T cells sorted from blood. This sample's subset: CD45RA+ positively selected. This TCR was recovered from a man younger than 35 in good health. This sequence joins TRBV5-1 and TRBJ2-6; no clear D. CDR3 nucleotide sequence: TGCGCCAGCAGCTTGAGTCCTGGGGCCAACGTCCTGACTTTC. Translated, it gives CASSLSPGANVLTF.